The T cell receptor beta chain under discussion was sequenced for a study of T cell responses to AZD1222 COVID-19 vaccine. Study information: Pooling was applied to second doses at about 4 or about 12 weeks.

Generated by immunoSEQ multiplex PCR, the TCRdb table keeps only in-frame clones and is missing some. The sample holds approximately 90,000 clones, about 90% seen once. Study outcomes and limitations: Scientists sampled the repertoires only once the peak T cell response had passed.

Comments on this clone: Its cognate antigen is unknown.

The CDR3 covers 15 residues. Germline V gives CDR1 MGHRA, CDR2 YSYEKL. With V trimmed by 3 bases and J by 3 bases, 4 bases remained unmatched. The chain joins TRBV4-1 to TRBJ1-4, with 7 bases fitting TRBD1. This sequence was found in an adult in good health. Sequences were derived from peripheral blood, sampled on day 0 of AZD1222 vaccination. This CDR3 reads CASSHPDRPNEKLFF. CDR3 coding DNA: TGCGCCAGCAGCCATCCGGACAGGCCTAATGAAAAACTGTTTTTT.